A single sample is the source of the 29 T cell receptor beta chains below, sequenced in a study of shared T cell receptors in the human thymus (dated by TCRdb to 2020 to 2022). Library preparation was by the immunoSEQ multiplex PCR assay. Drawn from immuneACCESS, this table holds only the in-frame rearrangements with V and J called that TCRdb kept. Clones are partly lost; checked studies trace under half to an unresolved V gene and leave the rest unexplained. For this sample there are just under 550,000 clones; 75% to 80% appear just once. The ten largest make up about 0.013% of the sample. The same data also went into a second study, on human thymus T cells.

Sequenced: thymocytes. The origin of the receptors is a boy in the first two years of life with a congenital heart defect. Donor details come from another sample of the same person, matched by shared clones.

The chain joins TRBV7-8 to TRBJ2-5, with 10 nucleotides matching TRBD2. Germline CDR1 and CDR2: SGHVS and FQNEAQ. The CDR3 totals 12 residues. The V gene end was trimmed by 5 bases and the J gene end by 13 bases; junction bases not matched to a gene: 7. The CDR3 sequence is CASSHLAGALYF. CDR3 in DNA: TGTGCCAGCAGCCACCTAGCGGGAGCGTTGTACTTC.

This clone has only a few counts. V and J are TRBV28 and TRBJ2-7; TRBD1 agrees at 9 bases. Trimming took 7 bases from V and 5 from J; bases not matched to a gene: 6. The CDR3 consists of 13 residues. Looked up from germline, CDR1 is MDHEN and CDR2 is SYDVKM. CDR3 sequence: CASKSRDRDEQYF. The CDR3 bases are TGTGCCAGCAAGTCCCGGGACAGGGACGAGCAGTACTTC.

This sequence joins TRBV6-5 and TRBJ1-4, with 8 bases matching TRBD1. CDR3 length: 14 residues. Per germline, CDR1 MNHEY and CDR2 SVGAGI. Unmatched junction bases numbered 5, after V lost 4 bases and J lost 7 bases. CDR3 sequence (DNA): TGTGCCAGCAGTTTACAGGGGGGGGTTGAAAAACTGTTTTTT. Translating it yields CASSLQGGVEKLFF.

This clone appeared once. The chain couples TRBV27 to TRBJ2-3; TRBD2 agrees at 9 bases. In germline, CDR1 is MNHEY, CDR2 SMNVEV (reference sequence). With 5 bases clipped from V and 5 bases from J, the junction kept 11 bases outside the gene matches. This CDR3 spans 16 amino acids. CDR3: CASSTHTSGLRDTQYF. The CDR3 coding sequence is TGTGCCAGCAGTACTCATACTAGCGGGCTAAGAGATACGCAGTATTTT.

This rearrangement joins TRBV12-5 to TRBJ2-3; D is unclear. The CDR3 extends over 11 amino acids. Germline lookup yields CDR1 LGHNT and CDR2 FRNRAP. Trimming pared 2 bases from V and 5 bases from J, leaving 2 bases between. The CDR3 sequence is CASGLQDTQYF. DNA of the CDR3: TGTGCTAGTGGTTTGCAAGATACGCAGTATTTT.

The DNA of the CDR3 is TGTGCCAGCAGCCAAGGACAGGGGGAATCCTACGAGCAGTACTTC. Protein: CASSQGQGESYEQYF. This rearrangement joins TRBV11-1 to TRBJ2-7; 10 nucleotides match TRBD1. Germline V CDR1 and CDR2: SGHAT, FQDESV (reference sequence). This CDR3 has 15 amino acids. Unmatched junction bases numbered 5, after V lost 5 bases and J lost 1 base.

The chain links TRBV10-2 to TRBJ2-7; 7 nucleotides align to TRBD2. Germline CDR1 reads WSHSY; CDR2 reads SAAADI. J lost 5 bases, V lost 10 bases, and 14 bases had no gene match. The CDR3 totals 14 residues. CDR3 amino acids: CATGFEGGHHEQYF. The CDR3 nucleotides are TGCGCCACGGGGTTTGAGGGAGGGCACCACGAGCAGTACTTC.

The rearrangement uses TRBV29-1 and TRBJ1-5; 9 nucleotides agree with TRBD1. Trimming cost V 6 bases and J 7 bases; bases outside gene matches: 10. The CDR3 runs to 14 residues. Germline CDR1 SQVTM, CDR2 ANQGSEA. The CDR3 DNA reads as TGCAGCGTCGCCTTCCGACAGGGGGGCCAGCCCCAGCATTTT. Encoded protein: CSVAFRQGGQPQHF.

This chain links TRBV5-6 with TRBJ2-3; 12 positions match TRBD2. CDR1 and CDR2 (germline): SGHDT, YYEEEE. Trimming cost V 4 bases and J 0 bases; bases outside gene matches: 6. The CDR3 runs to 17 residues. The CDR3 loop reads CASSPRTSGTSTDTQYF. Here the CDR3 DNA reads TGTGCCAGCAGCCCACGGACTAGCGGGACTAGCACAGATACGCAGTATTTT.

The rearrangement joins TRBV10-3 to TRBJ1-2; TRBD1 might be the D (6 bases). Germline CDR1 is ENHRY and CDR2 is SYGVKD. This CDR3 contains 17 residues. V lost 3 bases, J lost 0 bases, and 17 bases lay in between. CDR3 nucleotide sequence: TGTGCCATCAGTGAAGGGTACAGGGAAGCTTCTAACTATGGCTACACCTTC. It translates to CAISEGYREASNYGYTF.

The CDR3 nucleotides are TGTGCCAGTAGTATCCATCGACTAGCGGGGGCCTACAATGAGCAGTTCTTC. It encodes CASSIHRLAGAYNEQFF. This chain links TRBV19 with TRBJ2-1; TRBD2 aligns across 12 bases. CDR3 length equals 17 residues. J gave up 2 bases and V 3 bases, and 5 bases lay outside the gene matches. From germline, CDR1 is LNHDA and CDR2 SQIVND (reference sequence).

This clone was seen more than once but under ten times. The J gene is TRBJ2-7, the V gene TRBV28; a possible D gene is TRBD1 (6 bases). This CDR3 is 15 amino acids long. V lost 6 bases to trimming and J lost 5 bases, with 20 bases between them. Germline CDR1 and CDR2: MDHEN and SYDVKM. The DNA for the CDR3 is TGTGCCAGCAGGCACCCTACAGGGCTTGGGAACGAGCAGTACTTC. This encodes CASRHPTGLGNEQYF.

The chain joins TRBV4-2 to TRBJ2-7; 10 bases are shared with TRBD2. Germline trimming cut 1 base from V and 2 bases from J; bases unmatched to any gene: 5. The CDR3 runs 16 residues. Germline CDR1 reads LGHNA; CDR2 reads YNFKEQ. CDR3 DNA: TGTGCCAGCAGCCAAGCCAGCGGGAGGGAACCCTACGAGCAGTACTTC. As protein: CASSQASGREPYEQYF.

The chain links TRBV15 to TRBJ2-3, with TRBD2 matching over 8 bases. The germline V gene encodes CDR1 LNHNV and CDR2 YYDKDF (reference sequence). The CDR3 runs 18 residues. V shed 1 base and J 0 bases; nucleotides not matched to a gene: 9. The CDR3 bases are TGTGCCACCAGCAGAGTACGGCGGGAGGAGGGGAGCACAGATACGCAGTATTTT. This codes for CATSRVRREEGSTDTQYF.

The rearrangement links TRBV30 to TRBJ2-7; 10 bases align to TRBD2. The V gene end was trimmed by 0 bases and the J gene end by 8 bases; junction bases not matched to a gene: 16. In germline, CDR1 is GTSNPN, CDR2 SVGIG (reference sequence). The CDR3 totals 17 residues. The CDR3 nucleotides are TGTGCCTGGAGTGTACGGGGGAGGCCTAGCGGGAGTGAGAAGCAGTACTTC. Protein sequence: CAWSVRGRPSGSEKQYF.

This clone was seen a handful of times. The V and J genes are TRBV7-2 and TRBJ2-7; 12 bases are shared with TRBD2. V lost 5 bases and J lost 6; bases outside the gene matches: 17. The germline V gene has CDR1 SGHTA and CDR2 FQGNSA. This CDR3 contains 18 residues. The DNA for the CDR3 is TGTGCCAGCAGCCCCGGGCCCACTAGCGGGAGGAGAATGTTCGAGCAGTACTTC. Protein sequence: CASSPGPTSGRRMFEQYF.

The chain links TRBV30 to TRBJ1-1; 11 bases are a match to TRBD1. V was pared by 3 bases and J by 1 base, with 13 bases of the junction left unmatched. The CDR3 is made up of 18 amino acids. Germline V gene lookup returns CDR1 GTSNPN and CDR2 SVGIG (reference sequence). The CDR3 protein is CAWSPKRGQGERNTEAFF. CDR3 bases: TGTGCCTGGAGCCCAAAGAGGGGACAGGGGGAGAGGAACACTGAAGCTTTCTTT.

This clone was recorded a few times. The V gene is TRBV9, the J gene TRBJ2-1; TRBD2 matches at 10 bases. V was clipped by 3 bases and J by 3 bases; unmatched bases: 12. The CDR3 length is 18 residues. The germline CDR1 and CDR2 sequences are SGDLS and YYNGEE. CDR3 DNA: TGTGCCAGCAGCGGCGGCCCTAGCGGGAGCCCGGACTACAATGAGCAGTTCTTC. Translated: CASSGGPSGSPDYNEQFF.

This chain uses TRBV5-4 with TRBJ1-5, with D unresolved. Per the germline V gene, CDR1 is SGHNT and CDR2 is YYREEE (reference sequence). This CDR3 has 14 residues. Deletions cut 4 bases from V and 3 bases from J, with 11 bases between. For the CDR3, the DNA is TGTGCCAGCAGCAAAGACGGGGACAATCAGCCCCAGCATTTT. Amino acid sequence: CASSKDGDNQPQHF.

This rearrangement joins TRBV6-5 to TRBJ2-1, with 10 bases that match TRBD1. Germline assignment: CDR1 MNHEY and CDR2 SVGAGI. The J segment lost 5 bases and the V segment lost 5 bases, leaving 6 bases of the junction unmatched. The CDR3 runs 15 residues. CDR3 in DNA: TGTGCCAGCAGTAGGCCAGGACAGGGGGACAATGAGCAGTTCTTC. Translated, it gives CASSRPGQGDNEQFF.

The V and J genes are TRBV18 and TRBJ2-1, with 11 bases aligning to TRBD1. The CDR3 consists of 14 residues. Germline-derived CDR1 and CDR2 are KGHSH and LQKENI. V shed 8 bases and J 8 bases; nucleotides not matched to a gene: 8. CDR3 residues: CASPLDRGPHEQFF. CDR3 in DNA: TGTGCCAGCCCTTTGGACAGGGGGCCCCATGAGCAGTTCTTC.

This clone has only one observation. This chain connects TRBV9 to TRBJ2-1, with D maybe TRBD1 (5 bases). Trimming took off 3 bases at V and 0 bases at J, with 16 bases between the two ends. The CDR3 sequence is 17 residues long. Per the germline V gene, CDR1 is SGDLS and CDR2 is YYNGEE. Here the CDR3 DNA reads TGTGCCAGCAGCGATCCGAAGACAGACACCTCCTACAATGAGCAGTTCTTC. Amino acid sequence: CASSDPKTDTSYNEQFF.

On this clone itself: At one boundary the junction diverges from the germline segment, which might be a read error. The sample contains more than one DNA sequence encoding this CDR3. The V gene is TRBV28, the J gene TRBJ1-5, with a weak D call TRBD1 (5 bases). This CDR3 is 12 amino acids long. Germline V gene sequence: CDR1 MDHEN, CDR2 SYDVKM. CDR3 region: CASSLPSGGQHF. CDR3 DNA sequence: TGCGCCAGCAGTCTCCCCAGCGGGGGGCAGCATTTT.

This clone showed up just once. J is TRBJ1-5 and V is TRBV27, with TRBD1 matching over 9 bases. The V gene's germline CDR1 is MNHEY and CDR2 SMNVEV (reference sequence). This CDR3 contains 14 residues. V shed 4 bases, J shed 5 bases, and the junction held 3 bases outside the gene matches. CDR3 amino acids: CASSWGQGYQPQHF. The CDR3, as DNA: TGTGCCAGCAGTTGGGGACAGGGATATCAGCCCCAGCATTTT.

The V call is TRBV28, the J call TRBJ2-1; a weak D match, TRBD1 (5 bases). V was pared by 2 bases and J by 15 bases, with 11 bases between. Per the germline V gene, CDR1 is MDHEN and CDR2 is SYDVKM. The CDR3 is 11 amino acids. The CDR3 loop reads CASSLRDSRFF. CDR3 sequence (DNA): TGTGCCAGCAGTTTACGAGACAGTCGGTTCTTC.

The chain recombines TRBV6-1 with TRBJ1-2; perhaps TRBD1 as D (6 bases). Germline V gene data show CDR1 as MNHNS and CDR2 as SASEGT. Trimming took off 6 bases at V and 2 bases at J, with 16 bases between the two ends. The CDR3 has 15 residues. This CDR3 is CASRKNEGVNYGYTF. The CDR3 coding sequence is TGTGCCAGCAGAAAAAACGAGGGGGTGAACTATGGCTACACCTTC.

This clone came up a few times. The CDR3 region has the DNA TGTGCCAGTAGTGGGGGGGCTAACTATGGCTACACCTTC. Its protein is CASSGGANYGYTF. V is TRBV19 and J is TRBJ1-2; possible D gene TRBD1, 5 bases. There are 13 residues in the CDR3. The V and J ends lost 5 bases and 0 bases respectively, with 7 bases between them. Germline V CDR1 and CDR2: LNHDA, SQIVND (reference sequence).

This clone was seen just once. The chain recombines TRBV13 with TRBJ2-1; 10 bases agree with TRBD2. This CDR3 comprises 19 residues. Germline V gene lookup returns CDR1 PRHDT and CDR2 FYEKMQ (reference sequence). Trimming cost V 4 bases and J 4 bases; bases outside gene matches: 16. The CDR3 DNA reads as TGTGCCAGCAGCTACCTAGCGGGAGCGCGTTCCCACCCGTACAATGAGCAGTTCTTC. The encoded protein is CASSYLAGARSHPYNEQFF. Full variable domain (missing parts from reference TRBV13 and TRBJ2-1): AAGVIQSPRHLIKEKRETATLKCYPIPRHDTVYWYQQGPGQDPQFLISFYEKMQSDKGSIPDRFSAQQFSDYHSELNMSSLELGDSALYFCASSYLAGARSHPYNEQFFGPGTRLTVL.

CDR3 DNA: TGCGCCAGCAGCCAAGTTAGCGGGTTCCAAGAGACCCAGTACTTC. This sequence encodes CASSQVSGFQETQYF. This chain connects TRBV4-1 to TRBJ2-5; 7 positions match TRBD2. Per the germline V gene, CDR1 is MGHRA and CDR2 is YSYEKL. CDR3 size: 15 residues. V lost 1 base to trimming and J lost 1 base; unmatched junction nucleotides: 3.